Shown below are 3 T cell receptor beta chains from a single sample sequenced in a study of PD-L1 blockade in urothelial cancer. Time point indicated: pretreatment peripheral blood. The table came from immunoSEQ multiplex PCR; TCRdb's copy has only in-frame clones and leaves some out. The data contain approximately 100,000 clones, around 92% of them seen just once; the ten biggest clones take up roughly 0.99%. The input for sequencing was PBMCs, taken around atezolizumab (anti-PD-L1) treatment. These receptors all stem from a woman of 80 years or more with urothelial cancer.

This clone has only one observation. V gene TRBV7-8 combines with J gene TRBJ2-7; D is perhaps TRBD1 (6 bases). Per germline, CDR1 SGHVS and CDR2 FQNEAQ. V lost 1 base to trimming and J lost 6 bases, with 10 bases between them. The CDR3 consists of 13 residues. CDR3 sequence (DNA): TGTGCCAGCAGCTTAGTGGTAGGGGGCGAGCAGTACTTC. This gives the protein CASSLVVGGEQYF.

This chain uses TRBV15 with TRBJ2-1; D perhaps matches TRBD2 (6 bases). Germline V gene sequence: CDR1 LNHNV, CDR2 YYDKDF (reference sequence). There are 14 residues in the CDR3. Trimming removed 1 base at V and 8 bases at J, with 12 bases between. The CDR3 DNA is TGTGCCACCAGCAGAGTTGGGGGAGGCGATGAGCAGTTCTTC. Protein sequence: CATSRVGGGDEQFF.

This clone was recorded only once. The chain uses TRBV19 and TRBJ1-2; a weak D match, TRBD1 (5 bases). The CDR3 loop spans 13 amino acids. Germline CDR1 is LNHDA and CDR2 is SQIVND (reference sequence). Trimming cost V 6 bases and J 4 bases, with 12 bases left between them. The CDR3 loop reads CASRNGGSYGYTF. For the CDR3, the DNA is TGTGCCAGTAGGAATGGGGGGTCCTATGGCTACACCTTC.